The present TCR beta chain was sequenced within a study of human T cells and chemical hapten exposure. Germline CDR1 is SGHTA and CDR2 is FQGNSA. The CDR3 covers 13 residues. Trimming pared 6 bases from V and 6 bases from J, leaving 14 bases between. TCRdb reprocessed the RACE reads via MiXCR and lists one record per CDR3 protein. The sample has tens of thousands of distinct CDR3 sequences, over 8% seen once. Ten or more counts support this clonotype. Time point specified: healthy volunteer bleed at 2 weeks. The authors extracted total RNA from unfractionated whole blood. This TCR derives from a female donor in good health. Some clones in this sample may be carry-over from other donors' samples. What was sequenced was whole blood. The rearrangement uses TRBV7-2 and TRBJ2-5, with D unresolved. In nucleotides, the CDR3 is TGTGCCAGCAGTCTGGCCGGGCAGAAGACCCAGTACTTC. It is translated as CASSLAGQKTQYF.